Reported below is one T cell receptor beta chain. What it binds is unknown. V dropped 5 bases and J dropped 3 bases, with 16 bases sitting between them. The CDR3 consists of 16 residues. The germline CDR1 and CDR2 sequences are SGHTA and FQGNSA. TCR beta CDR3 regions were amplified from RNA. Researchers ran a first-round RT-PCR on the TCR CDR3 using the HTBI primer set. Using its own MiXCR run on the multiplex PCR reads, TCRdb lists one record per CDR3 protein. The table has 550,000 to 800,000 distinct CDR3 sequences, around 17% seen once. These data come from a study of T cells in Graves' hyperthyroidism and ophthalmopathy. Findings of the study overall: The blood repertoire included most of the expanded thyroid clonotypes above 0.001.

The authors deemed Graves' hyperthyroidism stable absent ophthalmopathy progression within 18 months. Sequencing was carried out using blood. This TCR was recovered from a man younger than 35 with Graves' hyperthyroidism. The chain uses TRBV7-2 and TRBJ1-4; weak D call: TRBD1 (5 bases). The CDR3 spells CASSGPGGVSNEKLFF. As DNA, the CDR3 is TGTGCCAGCAGCGGACCGGGGGGGGTTTCTAATGAAAAACTGTTTTTT.